The entry that follows covers one TCR beta chain sequence. Its antigen is currently not known. There are no base qualities to consult, and no much larger clone falls within one base. This specimen belongs to a study of OX40 agonist ivuxolimab in advanced cancers. Concerning the study at large: Ivuxolimab was an agonistic, fully human IgG2 monoclonal antibody directed against OX40 (CD134), a costimulatory receptor. Intravenous ivuxolimab was administered to patients every 2 weeks at six dose levels: 0.01, 0.1, 0.3, 1.5, 3 and 10 mg/kg. Among the approximately 54 dose-escalation patients, some 19 had hepatocellular carcinoma, roughly 15 melanoma, 9 renal cell carcinoma and 9 head and neck cancer. In the dose-escalation cohort, 82.7% of patients were male, and the mean age was approximately 60 years, with a range of about 23 to 80. Patients were allowed to have had prior anti-PD-1, anti-PD-L1 or anti-CTLA-4 therapy, and 40% of the dose-escalation patients had been treated with checkpoint inhibitors. Partial responses occurred in three dose-escalation patients, of whom one had hepatocellular carcinoma and two had cutaneous melanoma. Peripheral TCRbeta sequencing aimed to test whether ivuxolimab altered TCR sequence diversity and caused clonal T-cell expansion. The paper describes the monotherapy dose-escalation part (N of about 47 patients) of the phase I trial of ivuxolimab. Broad study findings and their caveats: After ivuxolimab, more expanded clones were found on average in CD8+ T cells than in CD4+ T cells. In partial responders in the 0.1-3.0 mg/kg groups, normalized peripheral clonal expansion was found to be among the lowest, especially among CD8+ T cells. At doses of 0.1 to 3.0 mg/kg, clonal expansion of both CD4+ and CD8+ blood T cells was observed from baseline to week 6. Low levels of normalized T-cell clonal expansion were also seen in some nonresponding patients. The antigen specificity of the clonally expanded peripheral T cells was not determined.

Ends trimmed: V by 3 bases, J by 3 bases; bases unmatched to a gene: 1. Counted from cysteine to phenylalanine, this CDR3 has 15 amino acids. Only the CDR3 DNA is retained, 45 bases long and in frame from the first base. The germline V gene (reference sequence) sets CDR1 to PRHDT and CDR2 to FYEKMQ. The trial excluded patients who had a history of autoimmune disease or who were on systemic immunosuppression. In every dose cohort, peripheral blood was drawn for TCR sequencing at baseline, cycle 4 day 1, and cycle 7 day 1. The samples were drawn from a first-in-human, open-label, multicenter phase I dose-escalation trial of ivuxolimab. Adults with locally advanced or metastatic melanoma, renal cell, hepatocellular, or head and neck squamous cell carcinoma were enrolled in the trial. CD4+ and CD8+ T cells were sorted separately from peripheral blood before TCR sequencing. Genomic DNA was extracted from sorted cells for sequencing of the TCRbeta CDR3 region. The immunoSEQ Assay was used to sequence the TCRbeta CDR3 regions. TCRdb carries this immuneACCESS record with in-frame sequences only. Its versions omit some clonotypes, under half of them owing to an unresolved V gene in the studies checked, with the rest unexplained. The sample records 90,000 to 120,000 clones, 90% of which are singletons. The leading ten clones occupy 0.31% of the sample.

This specimen was CD4+ or CD8+ T cells sorted from blood, taken in a trial of the OX40 agonist ivuxolimab. The clonotype originates from an adult with an advanced solid tumor such as melanoma, head and neck, liver or kidney cancer. The chain joins TRBV13 to TRBJ2-7, and 14 junctional nucleotides match TRBD2. The CDR3 reads CASSLGLAGDYEQYF. The DNA reads as follows: TGTGCCAGCAGCTTGGGACTAGCGGGAGACTACGAGCAGTACTTC.